The sequence of this T cell receptor (beta chain) was determined in a study of CD8+ T cells in alopecia areata. Study information: Tofacitinib therapy took 6 to 18 months; 6 months off drug came after.

From germline, CDR1 is GTSNPN and CDR2 SVGIG (reference sequence). Trimming removed 1 base at V and 4 bases at J, with 32 bases between. CDR3 size: 22 residues. The study, taken as a whole, reports: Tofacitinib significantly decreased scalp clonality and expanded CD8+ clones among top 100. In scalp samples, resident alphabeta T cells of normal skin are also sequenced. The study found higher clonality in lesional than normal scalp, especially in alopecia totalis/universalis.

Regarding this clone: What it binds is not known.

The sequencing template was cDNA reverse transcribed from extracted RNA. Produced via immunoSEQ multiplex PCR; TCRdb's table is partial and in-frame only. The sample has more than 90,000 clones, about three fifths seen once; the top ten hold 12%. Treatment: oral pan-JAK inhibitor, 5-10 mg twice daily. The rearrangement joins TRBV30 to TRBJ1-6; D not certain. Sequenced here: CD8+ T cells sorted from blood, sampled at week 24, from a patient treated with tofacitinib. The TCR comes from a human donor with alopecia areata. The CDR3 DNA reads as TGTGCCTGGAGTGCCTTGAGCCCAGGATCGGAGGCCAAGGAATTTTATAATTCACCCCTCCACTTT. This codes for CAWSALSPGSEAKEFYNSPLHF.